The TCR beta chain under discussion was sequenced for a study of T-cell memory formation after mild COVID-19. Looking at the study overall: In these data, TCR clusters were largely donor specific. The study, taken as a whole, reports: Contracting clones localized mainly to CM and EM when CD4+ and mainly to EMRA when CD8+. For second-wave clones that peaked at day 37, SARS-CoV-2 specificity went unverified. Clones contracting day 15 to 85 were balanced CD4/CD8; later expanders leaned CD4+.

Trimming cost V 4 bases and J 7 bases, with 19 bases left between them. CDR3 length equals 16 residues. Germline CDR1 SGHAT, CDR2 FQNNGV. This clonotype was seen ten or more times. The antigen remains unidentified. TCRdb re-analysed the 5' RACE reads in MiXCR, keeping a single row per CDR3 protein. In the table there are 450,000 to 650,000 distinct CDR3 sequences, approximately 20% of which are singletons. The J gene is TRBJ2-2, the V gene TRBV11-2, with a weak D call TRBD2 (5 bases). The receptor was derived from an adult woman who had mild COVID-19 (a few samples of this study predate the infection). Cell type and time point are not known. Sequencing was carried out using PBMCs or a T cell subset sorted from them (not recorded which). This CDR3 reads CASSSHRGPRGGELFF. The DNA for the CDR3 is TGTGCCAGCAGCTCCCATAGAGGACCTCGGGGCGGGGAGCTGTTTTTT.